The T cell receptor beta chain under discussion was sequenced for a study of blood T cell repertoires in COVID-19. Study at large: The analysed material was cDNA or gDNA that came from T cells, B-cell-depleted T cells, or PBMCs.

Enrollment of patients from Seattle took place during active infection, with longitudinal follow-up. In the source study's methods: Amplification of reference gene primers provided the estimated nucleated cell counts. Profiled with immunoSEQ multiplex PCR; TCRdb holds only in-frame clones, not every one. V, J and clone size are those of that table, while D and trimming were read from the DNA. This table has 300,000 to 350,000 clones, 90% appearing once. Source material: peripheral blood. The TCR sequence derives from a woman aged 40-49 years with COVID-19, enrolled during active disease.

The CDR3 nucleotides are TGCAGCGTTGACCAACAGGGGAAGGTAGGGGAGCAGTACTTC. Residues: CSVDQQGKVGEQYF. This rearrangement joins TRBV29-1 to TRBJ2-7; 7 bases agree with TRBD1. CDR1 is SQVTM and CDR2 is ANQGSEA in the germline V gene. The CDR3 runs to 14 residues. V shed 3 bases and J 7 bases; nucleotides not matched to a gene: 12.